This TCR beta chain stems from a study of shared clonotypes between healthy human individuals. Study-level information: The study enrolled a couple of women and a few men aged 18 to 49.

Assay: immunoSEQ multiplex PCR; the TCRdb copy retains only in-frame clones and omits some. The sample carries millions of clones, 85% to 95% recorded once. CD8 cells classed as naive were CD45RO-negative and positively selected for CCR7, excluding terminally differentiated effector memory CD45RA+ cells. Germline V gene lookup returns CDR1 SGHRS and CDR2 YFSETQ. The ends were cut back, 2 bases at V and 0 bases at J, with 11 bases in the middle. CDR3 length equals 15 residues. The gene calls are TRBV5-1 and TRBJ1-1; D not resolved. The sequence was collected from a man aged 18 to 29 in good health. Some clones in this sample may be carry-over from other donors' samples. Input material: naive CD8+ T cells from PBMCs. The CDR3 coding sequence is TGCGCCAGCAGCTTTGATTTTGGATTGAACACTGAAGCTTTCTTT. The encoded protein is CASSFDFGLNTEAFF.